These 23 T cell receptor beta chains came from one sample sequenced in a study of blood T cell repertoires in COVID-19. This table comes from immunoSEQ multiplex PCR, and its TCRdb copy is limited to in-frame clones, with some not included. The sample lists tens of thousands of clones, under 95% occurring once. Input material: peripheral blood. Every receptor here comes from a man between 60 and 70 years old with acute or convalescent COVID-19.

This clone appeared a few times. The chain joins TRBV2 to TRBJ1-2; D is undetermined. V lost 10 bases and J lost 0, with 15 bases in between. Germline CDR1 and CDR2: SNHLY and FYNNEI. The CDR3 spans 14 residues. CDR3 DNA sequence: TGTGCCATCTTCACCGACACCACTAACTATGGCTACACCTTC. This codes for CAIFTDTTNYGYTF.

The chain has TRBV10-1 and TRBJ1-2; TRBD1 aligns across 9 bases. V trimming: 2 bases; J trimming: 8 bases; junction bases outside the gene matches: 12. Germline V CDR1 and CDR2: WNHNN, SYGVQD (reference sequence). The CDR3 has 16 amino acids. This CDR3 reads CASSEPPGTGFEGYTF. Written as DNA, the CDR3 is TGCGCCAGCAGTGAGCCCCCCGGGACAGGGTTTGAGGGCTACACCTTC.

The J gene is TRBJ1-1, the V gene TRBV6-5; 7 positions agree with TRBD1. The CDR3 length is 14 residues. CDR1 is MNHEY, CDR2 SVGAGI, per germline. Germline trimming cut 8 bases from V and 1 base from J; bases unmatched to any gene: 7. The CDR3 loop is CASGYRGRNTEAFF. CDR3 DNA: TGTGCCAGCGGGTACAGGGGCCGGAACACTGAAGCTTTCTTT.

The DNA for the CDR3 is TGTGCCAGCAGCCTTCAAGGGAAGGACTCGACGCAGTACTTC. Translation: CASSLQGKDSTQYF. This chain joins TRBV7-9 and TRBJ2-7; possibly TRBD2 for D (5 bases). The V end lost 5 bases, the J end lost 9 bases, and 20 bases lay between the germline ends. The germline CDR1 and CDR2 sequences are SEHNR and FQNEAQ (reference sequence). This CDR3 has 14 amino acids.

The V call is TRBV24-1, the J call TRBJ2-6; the match to TRBD1 covers 9 bases. The V segment lost 4 bases and the J segment 0 bases; nucleotides outside the gene matches: 9. The CDR3 length is 19 residues. Germline assignment: CDR1 KGHDR and CDR2 SFDVKD. DNA for the CDR3: TGTGCCACCAGTGAGACAGGAGGGACAGGGAGCTCTGGGGCCAACGTCCTGACTTTC. Translating gives CATSETGGTGSSGANVLTF.

The rearrangement joins TRBV3-1 (or the pseudogene TRBV3-2) to TRBJ2-5, with a possible D match to TRBD1 (6 bases). With 1 base removed from V and 4 bases from J, the gap between germline ends came to 16 bases. Per the germline V gene, CDR1 is LGHDT and CDR2 is YNNKEL (reference sequence). The CDR3 consists of 16 residues. The CDR3 is CASSQGVVTGGETQYF. In nucleotides, the CDR3 is TGTGCCAGCAGCCAAGGAGTCGTGACAGGCGGAGAGACCCAGTACTTC.

The rearrangement links TRBV5-1 to TRBJ1-1; TRBD1 is a possible D gene (5 bases). Germline CDR1 is SGHRS and CDR2 is YFSETQ. The CDR3 length is 13 residues. The V end was cut by 5 bases, the J end by 0 bases, with 8 bases between. The CDR3 is CASRVDMNTEAFF. The CDR3 DNA sequence: TGCGCCAGCAGAGTGGACATGAACACTGAAGCTTTCTTT.

The chain combines TRBV5-1 with TRBJ2-3; TRBD2 agrees at 7 bases. CDR1 is SGHRS, CDR2 YFSETQ, per germline. This CDR3 comprises 15 residues. J lost 2 bases, V lost 5 bases, and 8 bases had no gene match. The CDR3 spells CASRQRGDHTDTQYF. The CDR3 DNA reads TGCGCCAGCAGACAACGGGGGGACCACACAGATACGCAGTATTTT. Based on the CDR3 plus reference TRBV5-1 and TRBJ2-3, the full variable domain is KAGVTQTPRYLIKTRGQQVTLSCSPISGHRSVSWYQQTPGQGLQFLFEYFSETQRNKGNFPGRFSGRQFSNSRSEMNVSTLELGDSALYLCASRQRGDHTDTQYFGPGTRLTVL.

The rearrangement joins TRBV28 to TRBJ2-7; a weak D match, TRBD1 (5 bases). V dropped 9 bases and J dropped 2 bases, with 14 bases sitting between them. The CDR3 is 13 amino acids. Germline-derived CDR1 and CDR2 are MDHEN and SYDVKM. The CDR3 region is CASRGNEPYEQYF. In nucleotides, the CDR3 is TGTGCCAGTAGGGGAAATGAACCCTACGAGCAGTACTTC.

The chain couples TRBV7-3 to TRBJ2-1; 9 positions match TRBD2. V lost 5 bases, J lost 3 bases, and 5 bases stayed unmatched. CDR1 SGHTA and CDR2 FQGTGA come from the germline V gene. The CDR3 covers 15 residues. The CDR3 DNA is TGTGCCAGCAGCCTTGGACTAGCGATCTACAATGAGCAGTTCTTC. It encodes CASSLGLAIYNEQFF.

This chain connects TRBV11-3 to TRBJ2-2; 7 nucleotides line up with TRBD1. The CDR3 length is 14 residues. Germline values: CDR1 SGHNT, CDR2 YENEEA. The junction had 5 bases not matched to a gene; V was cut back by 5 bases and J by 5 bases. The CDR3 bases are TGTGCCAGCAGCCCCCAGACAGGGACCGGGGAGCTGTTTTTT. The encoded protein is CASSPQTGTGELFF.

The CDR3 DNA follows: TGCAGCGTTGTTGGGGGGAGGCTCCCTGGCTACACCTTC. The encoded protein is CSVVGGRLPGYTF. The chain carries TRBV29-1 and TRBJ1-2; D is perhaps TRBD1 (5 bases). This CDR3 spans 13 amino acids. Trimming cost V 4 bases and J 7 bases, with 16 bases left between them. Germline CDR1 is SQVTM and CDR2 is ANQGSEA. Full variable domain (remainder filled in from reference TRBV29-1 and TRBJ1-2): SAVISQKPSRDICQRGTSLTIQCQVDSQVTMMFWYRQQPGQSLTLIATANQGSEATYESGFVIDKFPISRPNLTFSTLTVSNMSPEDSSIYLCSVVGGRLPGYTFGSGTRLTVV.

This chain connects TRBV27 to TRBJ2-7, with D possibly matching TRBD1 (6 bases). Per germline, CDR1 MNHEY and CDR2 SMNVEV (reference sequence). The CDR3 has 14 residues. Between the trimmed V and J ends, which lost 6 bases and 1 base, there was a span of 13 bases. For the CDR3, the DNA is TGTGCCAGCAGGCTAACGGACAGATCCTACGAGCAGTACTTC. It specifies CASRLTDRSYEQYF.

The chain combines TRBV4-1 with TRBJ2-5; 7 bases line up with TRBD1. This CDR3 has 16 amino acids. V lost 1 base, J lost 0 bases, and 5 bases stayed unmatched. Germline CDR1 is MGHRA and CDR2 is YSYEKL. This CDR3 reads CASSQGVGTDQETQYF. Written as DNA, the CDR3 is TGCGCCAGCAGCCAAGGAGTCGGGACAGACCAAGAGACCCAGTACTTC.

This rearrangement joins TRBV28 to TRBJ1-5; perhaps TRBD1 as D (6 bases). Trimming removed 7 bases from V and 2 bases from J, with 9 bases in between. This CDR3 contains 13 residues. Per germline, CDR1 MDHEN and CDR2 SYDVKM. CDR3 sequence: CASIAGGNQPQHF. CDR3 DNA sequence: TGTGCCAGCATCGCAGGGGGCAATCAGCCCCAGCATTTT. Together with reference TRBV28 and TRBJ1-5, the CDR3 gives the full variable domain: DVKVTQSSRYLVKRTGEKVFLECVQDMDHENMFWYRQDPGLGLRLIYFSYDVKMKEKGDIPEGYSVSREKKERFSLILESASTNQTSMYLCASIAGGNQPQHFGDGTRLSIL.

The genes are TRBV19 and TRBJ2-3; D is unresolved. V was pared by 9 bases and J by 6 bases, with 10 bases between. Germline CDR1 and CDR2: LNHDA and SQIVND (reference sequence). This CDR3 is 11 amino acids long. CDR3 amino acids: CASCSVDTQYF. The DNA of the CDR3 is TGTGCCAGCTGTTCGGTTGATACGCAGTATTTT.

The chain uses TRBV7-8 and TRBJ1-3; D might be TRBD1 (6 bases). Germline V gene data show CDR1 as SGHVS and CDR2 as FQNEAQ. Trimming pared 3 bases from V and 3 bases from J, leaving 12 bases between. This CDR3 is 15 amino acids long. The CDR3 protein is CASSLERGGGNTIYF. The DNA of the CDR3 is TGTGCCAGCAGCTTGGAGAGGGGGGGTGGAAACACCATATATTTT.

This rearrangement joins TRBV10-2 to TRBJ2-1, with D perhaps matching TRBD2 (5 bases). V shed 6 bases and J shed 7 bases, with 7 bases lying between them. This CDR3 has 11 amino acids. Germline CDR1 WSHSY, CDR2 SAAADI. The CDR3 DNA reads TGCGCCAGCAGGGGAGAAAATGAGCAGTTCTTC. This sequence encodes CASRGENEQFF.

The V call is TRBV28, the J call TRBJ2-7, with TRBD1 matching 8 bases. Germline V gene lookup returns CDR1 MDHEN and CDR2 SYDVKM. This CDR3 comprises 14 residues. The J segment lost 4 bases and the V segment lost 7 bases, leaving 9 bases of the junction unmatched. The CDR3 sequence is CASIGGQGRYEQYF. The CDR3 DNA sequence: TGTGCCAGCATTGGTGGACAGGGACGTTACGAGCAGTACTTC.

The chain uses TRBV10-1 and TRBJ2-1, with 9 bases lining up with TRBD1. The V gene end was trimmed by 3 bases and the J gene end by 9 bases; junction bases not matched to a gene: 6. The CDR3 has 14 residues. CDR1 and CDR2 from the germline V gene are WNHNN and SYGVQD (reference sequence). CDR3 DNA: TGCGCCAGCAGTGACGGACAGGGGACCAGTGAGCAGTTCTTC. Amino acids: CASSDGQGTSEQFF.

V usage is TRBV7-3 and J usage is TRBJ2-3; the D gene is possibly TRBD2 (5 bases). The CDR3 spans 16 residues. V was clipped by 1 base and J by 5 bases, with 16 bases between them. CDR1 is SGHTA, CDR2 FQGTGA, per germline. The chain's CDR3 is CASSLIAWTSRDTQYF. Here the CDR3 DNA reads TGTGCCAGCAGCTTAATTGCTTGGACTTCAAGAGATACGCAGTATTTT.

This sequence joins TRBV9 and TRBJ2-1, with TRBD2 matching over 11 bases. There are 15 residues in the CDR3. V trimming: 3 bases; J trimming: 4 bases; junction bases outside the gene matches: 3. Germline CDR1 and CDR2: SGDLS and YYNGEE. CDR3 bases: TGTGCCAGCAGCGGCTTAGCGGGGGGGTACAATGAGCAGTTCTTC. Residues: CASSGLAGGYNEQFF. The full variable domain, completed using reference TRBV9 and TRBJ2-1, is DSGVTQTPKHLITATGQRVTLRCSPRSGDLSVYWYQQSLDQGLQFLIQYYNGEERAKGNILERFSAQQFPDLHSELNLSSLELGDSALYFCASSGLAGGYNEQFFGPGTRLTVL.

In its sample, this clone was seen a few times. This rearrangement joins TRBV19 to TRBJ2-7; perhaps TRBD1 as D (5 bases). CDR3 size: 14 residues. Germline lookup yields CDR1 LNHDA and CDR2 SQIVND (reference sequence). Trimming took off 3 bases at V and 1 base at J, with 10 bases between the two ends. CDR3 protein: CASSMGQVSYEQYF. CDR3 bases: TGTGCCAGTAGTATGGGGCAGGTTTCCTACGAGCAGTACTTC.